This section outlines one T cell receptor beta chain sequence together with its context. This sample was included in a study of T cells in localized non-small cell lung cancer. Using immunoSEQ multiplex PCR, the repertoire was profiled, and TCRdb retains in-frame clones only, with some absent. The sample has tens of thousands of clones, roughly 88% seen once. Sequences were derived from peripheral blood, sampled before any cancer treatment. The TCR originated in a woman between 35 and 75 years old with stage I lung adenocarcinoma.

The CDR3 here is CASSLNSPNTEAFF. The CDR3 nucleotides read TGTGCCAGCAGCTTGAACAGCCCGAACACTGAAGCTTTCTTT. The chain carries TRBV5-4 and TRBJ1-1; no clear D. Germline V gene sequence: CDR1 SGHNT, CDR2 YYREEE (reference sequence). The CDR3 contains 14 residues. V shed 1 base and J shed 1 base, with 8 bases lying between them.